The 16 T cell receptor beta chains below all came from one sample that was sequenced in a study of identical twins. Using its own MiXCR run on the 5' RACE reads, TCRdb lists one record per CDR3 protein. The sample carries 650,000 to 750,000 distinct CDR3 sequences, 21% recorded once. These data are also associated with another study on T cells expressing NK-cell markers.

The material sequenced was PBMCs. The receptors here all came from a woman under 30 in good health.

The table lists this clonotype with a few counts. The V and J genes are TRBV6-2 or TRBV6-3 and TRBJ2-7; no clear D gene. CDR1 is MNHEY and CDR2 is SVGEGT in the germline V gene. The V end was cut by 2 bases, the J end by 3 bases, with 8 bases between. CDR3 length: 13 residues. The CDR3 DNA reads TGTGCCAGCAGTTACGGGGAAATCTACGAGCAGTACTTC. Residues: CASSYGEIYEQYF.

This clonotype was detected a few times. This chain connects TRBV29-1 to TRBJ1-1; D is uncertain. Germline loops: CDR1 SQVTM, CDR2 ANQGSEA. V was trimmed by 5 bases and J by 3 bases, leaving 10 bases between them. CDR3 length: 12 residues. CDR3 region: CSVSGRYTEAFF. Here the CDR3 DNA reads TGCAGCGTTTCTGGCCGATACACTGAAGCTTTCTTT.

This clonotype appeared a few times. J is TRBJ2-1 and V is TRBV20-1, with 9 bases matching TRBD2. The germline V gene has CDR1 DFQATT and CDR2 SNEGSKA (reference sequence). The CDR3 has 14 amino acids. The ends lost 6 bases at V and 5 bases at J; junction bases unmatched: 8. CDR3 region: CSAAAGGHHNEQFF. CDR3 in DNA: TGCAGTGCCGCCGCGGGGGGGCATCACAATGAGCAGTTCTTC.

The chain links TRBV11-2 to TRBJ2-6; D is possibly TRBD1 (5 bases). The V end was cut by 2 bases, the J end by 0 bases, with 20 bases between. The CDR3 loop spans 20 amino acids. The germline V gene has CDR1 SGHAT and CDR2 FQNNGV. This CDR3 reads CASSLLFWTTITSGANVLTF. DNA of the CDR3: TGTGCCAGCAGCTTATTATTCTGGACAACTATAACCTCTGGGGCCAACGTCCTGACTTTC.

The chain joins TRBV11-1 to TRBJ2-2; 14 bases align to TRBD2. V trimming: 3 bases; J trimming: 7 bases; junction bases outside the gene matches: 16. This CDR3 is built from 20 residues. Per germline, CDR1 SGHAT and CDR2 FQDESV (reference sequence). CDR3 DNA: TGTGCCAGCAGCTTCTATATCGGGACTAGCGGGAGCCGGTCGGGCGGGGAGCTGTTTTTT. It codes for CASSFYIGTSGSRSGGELFF.

This clonotype was counted at least ten times. In DNA form, the CDR3 reads TGTGCCTGGAGTGGGACAGGGGATTCCAAAAACATTCAGTACTTC. Translated, it gives CAWSGTGDSKNIQYF. This chain links TRBV30 with TRBJ2-4, with 9 bases that match TRBD1. Germline trimming cut 1 base from V and 2 bases from J; bases unmatched to any gene: 3. The germline V gene has CDR1 GTSNPN and CDR2 SVGIG (reference sequence). The CDR3 runs to 15 residues.

At least ten counts were recorded for this clonotype. The chain has TRBV12-3 or TRBV12-4 and TRBJ2-5; TRBD1 aligns across 8 bases. The CDR3 covers 14 residues. Trimming at V came to 5 bases and at J to 7 bases, leaving 9 bases not matched to a gene. The CDR3 loop reads CASSPRQGAGTQYF. The CDR3 nucleotides read TGTGCCAGCAGTCCCCGCCAGGGGGCCGGGACCCAGTACTTC.

At least ten counts were recorded for this clonotype. This rearrangement joins TRBV9 to TRBJ2-7, with 7 bases matching TRBD1. This CDR3 is 14 amino acids long. In germline, CDR1 is SGDLS, CDR2 YYNGEE. Losses at the gene ends were 5 bases for V and 6 bases for J; bases not matched to a gene: 11. The CDR3 is CASSLQGPSGEQYF. The CDR3 DNA follows: TGTGCCAGCAGTCTACAGGGGCCGTCAGGCGAGCAGTACTTC.

This clonotype was seen repeatedly, ten times or more. CDR3 residues: CSVTSGRGEQFF. The CDR3 region has the DNA TGCAGCGTTACTAGCGGGAGGGGTGAGCAGTTCTTC. The V and J genes are TRBV29-1 and TRBJ2-1; 13 nucleotides align to TRBD2. CDR1 SQVTM and CDR2 ANQGSEA come from the germline V gene. This CDR3 contains 12 residues. V dropped 5 bases and J dropped 9; count of bases not matched to a gene: 1.

This clonotype was counted between two and nine times. The rearrangement joins TRBV11-1 to TRBJ2-5; 7 bases are a match to TRBD2. V lost 1 base, J lost 2 bases, and 19 bases stayed unmatched. CDR3 length: 20 residues. Germline loops: CDR1 SGHAT, CDR2 FQDESV (reference sequence). CDR3 loop: CASSLGYTAYRQGGQETQYF. The CDR3 coding sequence is TGTGCCAGCAGCTTAGGCTACACCGCGTACCGGCAGGGAGGGCAAGAGACCCAGTACTTC. Full variable domain (remainder filled in from reference TRBV11-1 and TRBJ2-5): EAEVAQSPRYKITEKSQAVAFWCDPISGHATLYWYRQILGQGPELLVQFQDESVVDDSQLPKDRFSAERLKGVDSTLKIQPAELGDSAMYLCASSLGYTAYRQGGQETQYFGPGTRLLVL.

This clonotype was found many times. V usage is TRBV5-4 and J usage is TRBJ2-1, with D tentatively TRBD1 (6 bases). V was pared by 10 bases and J by 5 bases, with 16 bases between. The CDR3 spans 13 residues. Germline V CDR1 and CDR2: SGHNT, YYREEE (reference sequence). This chain's CDR3 is CALKGQHNNEQFF. The CDR3 nucleotides read TGTGCCCTGAAGGGACAACATAACAATGAGCAGTTCTTC.

This sequence joins TRBV12-3 or TRBV12-4 and TRBJ2-1; TRBD1 aligns across 8 bases. This CDR3 is built from 14 residues. Trimming removed 4 bases from V and 8 bases from J; junction bases left unmatched: 7. The CDR3 spells CASSSTGGLDEQFF. CDR3 nucleotides: TGTGCCAGCAGTTCAACAGGGGGGTTAGATGAGCAGTTCTTC.

For this clonotype: A much larger clone lies a single base off, so this may be a read error. This sequence joins TRBV20-1 and TRBJ2-1; D is ambiguous. The CDR3 sequence is 13 residues long. V was shortened by 3 bases and J by 0 bases, with 6 bases between the two germline ends. Germline V lookup: CDR1 DFQATT, CDR2 SNEGSKA (reference sequence). CDR3 sequence reads: CSARKDSYNEQFF. CDR3 DNA sequence: TGCAGTGCTAGGAAGGACTCCTACAATGAGCAGTTCTTC.

This clonotype was observed a handful of times. The chain recombines TRBV5-6 with TRBJ2-7; tentative D call: TRBD2 (6 bases). The germline V gene encodes CDR1 SGHDT and CDR2 YYEEEE. This CDR3 has 15 amino acids. The V end was cut by 3 bases, the J end by 2 bases, with 15 bases between. The CDR3 sequence is CASSSAGGVPYEQYF. CDR3 sequence (DNA): TGTGCCAGCAGCTCCGCCGGCGGGGTACCCTACGAGCAGTACTTC. The full variable domain, completed using reference TRBV5-6 and TRBJ2-7, is DAGVTQSPTHLIKTRGQQVTLRCSPKSGHDTVSWYQQALGQGPQFIFQYYEEEERQRGNFPDRFSGHQFPNYSSELNVNALLLGDSALYLCASSSAGGVPYEQYFGPGTRLTVT.

V and J are TRBV20-1 and TRBJ2-5; tentatively, D is TRBD1 or TRBD2 (5 bases each). Germline CDR1 is DFQATT and CDR2 is SNEGSKA (reference sequence). CDR3 length equals 12 residues. With 6 bases removed from V and 10 bases from J, the gap between germline ends came to 18 bases. The CDR3, as DNA: TGCAGTGCAGCAGGAACAGATGGGGGCCAGTACTTC. It encodes CSAAGTDGGQYF.

The J gene is TRBJ1-1, the V gene TRBV5-1; 8 bases line up with TRBD1. The V gene end was trimmed by 0 bases and the J gene end by 4 bases; junction bases not matched to a gene: 5. The CDR3 is 15 residues long. Germline loops: CDR1 SGHRS, CDR2 YFSETQ. The CDR3 bases are TGCGCCAGCAGCTTGGCTATACAGGGGGTCACTGAAGCTTTCTTT. Its translation is CASSLAIQGVTEAFF.